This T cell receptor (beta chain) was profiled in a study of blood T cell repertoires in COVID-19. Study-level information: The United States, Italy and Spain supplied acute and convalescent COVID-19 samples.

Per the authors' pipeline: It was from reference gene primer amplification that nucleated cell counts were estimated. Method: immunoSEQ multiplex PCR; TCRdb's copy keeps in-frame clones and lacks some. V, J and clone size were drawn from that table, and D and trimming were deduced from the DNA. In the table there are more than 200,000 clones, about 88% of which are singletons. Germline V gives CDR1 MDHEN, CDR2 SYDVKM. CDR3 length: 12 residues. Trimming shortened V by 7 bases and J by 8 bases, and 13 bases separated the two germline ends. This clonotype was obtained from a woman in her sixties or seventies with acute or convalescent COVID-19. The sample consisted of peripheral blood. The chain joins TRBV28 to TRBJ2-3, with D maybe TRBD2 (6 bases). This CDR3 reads CASNSRRGTQYF. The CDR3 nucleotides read TGTGCCAGCAATTCCCGGAGGGGTACGCAGTATTTT.